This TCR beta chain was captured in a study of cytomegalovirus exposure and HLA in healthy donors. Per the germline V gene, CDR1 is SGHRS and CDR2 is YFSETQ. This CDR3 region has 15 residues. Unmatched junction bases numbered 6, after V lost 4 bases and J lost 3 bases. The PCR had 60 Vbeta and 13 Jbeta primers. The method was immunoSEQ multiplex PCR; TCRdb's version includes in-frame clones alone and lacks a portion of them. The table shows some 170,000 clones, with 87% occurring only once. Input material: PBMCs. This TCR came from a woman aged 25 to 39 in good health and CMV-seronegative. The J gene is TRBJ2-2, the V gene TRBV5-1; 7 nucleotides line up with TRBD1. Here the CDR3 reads CASSPGQVHTGELFF. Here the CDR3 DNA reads TGCGCCAGCAGCCCCGGACAGGTACACACCGGGGAGCTGTTTTTT.